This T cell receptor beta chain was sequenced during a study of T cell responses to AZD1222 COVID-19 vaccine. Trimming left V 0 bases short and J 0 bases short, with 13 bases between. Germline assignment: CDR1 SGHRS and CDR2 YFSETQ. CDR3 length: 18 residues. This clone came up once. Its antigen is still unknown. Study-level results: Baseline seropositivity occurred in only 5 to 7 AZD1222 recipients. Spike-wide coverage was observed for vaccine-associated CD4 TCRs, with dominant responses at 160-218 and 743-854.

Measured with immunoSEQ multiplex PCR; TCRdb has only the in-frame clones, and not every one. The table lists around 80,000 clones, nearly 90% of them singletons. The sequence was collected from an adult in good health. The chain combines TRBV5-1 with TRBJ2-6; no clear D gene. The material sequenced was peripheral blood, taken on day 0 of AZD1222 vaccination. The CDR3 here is CASSLVFGGSSGANVLTF. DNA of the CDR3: TGCGCCAGCAGCTTGGTTTTCGGCGGTAGCTCTGGGGCCAACGTCCTGACTTTC. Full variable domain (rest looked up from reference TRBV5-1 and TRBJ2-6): KAGVTQTPRYLIKTRGQQVTLSCSPISGHRSVSWYQQTPGQGLQFLFEYFSETQRNKGNFPGRFSGRQFSNSRSEMNVSTLELGDSALYLCASSLVFGGSSGANVLTFGAGSRLTVL.